Shown below are 17 T cell receptor beta chains from a single sample sequenced in a study of CD8 T cells in Susac syndrome. Reverse transcription of about 0.45 to 1 ug RNA was carried out with random hexamers. TCRdb independently ran MiXCR on the immunoSEQ multiplex PCR reads; one entry per CDR3 protein. The data show 150,000 to 200,000 distinct CDR3 sequences, 80% to 95% seen once. The sequencing sample was made of CD4+ T cells from PBMCs. These TCRs come from a human donor in good health.

The chain combines TRBV24-1 with TRBJ1-5; 10 positions agree with TRBD1. The germline CDR1 and CDR2 sequences are KGHDR and SFDVKD. V shed 3 bases, J shed 5 bases, and the junction held 6 bases outside the gene matches. This CDR3 contains 16 residues. CDR3 protein: CATSDPGTGVHQPQHF. CDR3 nucleotide sequence: TGTGCCACCAGTGATCCCGGGACAGGGGTCCATCAGCCCCAGCATTTT.

The rearrangement joins TRBV7-8 to TRBJ1-2; D may be TRBD1 (5 bases). The V end was cut by 4 bases, the J end by 7 bases, with 13 bases between. CDR3 length: 13 amino acids. CDR1 is SGHVS, CDR2 FQNEAQ, per germline. The CDR3 is CASSSWQGPGYTF. The DNA of the CDR3 is TGTGCCAGCAGCTCGTGGCAGGGACCTGGCTACACCTTC.

A few counts support this clonotype. The chain links TRBV28 to TRBJ1-5, with no clear D. Looked up from germline, CDR1 is MDHEN and CDR2 is SYDVKM. CDR3 size: 12 residues. Trimming cost V 2 bases and J 6 bases, with 5 bases left between them. The CDR3 sequence is CASSLGGQPQHF. The CDR3 coding sequence is TGTGCCAGCAGTTTAGGCGGTCAGCCCCAGCATTTT.

This clonotype was recorded only once. V gene TRBV30 combines with J gene TRBJ1-3; D remains unclear. Germline CDR1 GTSNPN, CDR2 SVGIG (reference sequence). The ends were cut back, 5 bases at V and 4 bases at J, with 9 bases in the middle. This CDR3 spans 12 amino acids. The CDR3 reads CAWVSVGNTIYF. The CDR3 bases are TGTGCCTGGGTCTCGGTAGGAAACACCATATATTTT.

This chain connects TRBV7-3 to TRBJ2-7, with 7 bases aligning to TRBD1. The CDR3 contains 13 residues. Trimming took 5 bases from V and 5 from J; bases not matched to a gene: 6. Germline CDR1 reads SGHTA; CDR2 reads FQGTGA. CDR3 residues: CASSPGGKNEQYF. CDR3 DNA sequence: TGTGCCAGCAGCCCAGGGGGTAAAAACGAGCAGTACTTC.

CDR3: CASSLDFGEQYF. The CDR3 nucleotides are TGTGCCAGCAGCCTAGACTTCGGCGAGCAGTACTTC. The gene calls are TRBV7-2 and TRBJ2-7; D remains unclear. CDR1 is SGHTA, CDR2 FQGNSA, per germline. The CDR3 contains 12 residues. Trimming shortened V by 5 bases and J by 6 bases, and 11 bases separated the two germline ends.

V usage is TRBV12-3 or TRBV12-4 and J usage is TRBJ1-5; TRBD1 agrees at 10 bases. The CDR3 extends over 14 amino acids. Losses at the gene ends were 4 bases for V and 10 bases for J; bases not matched to a gene: 7. The CDR3 is CASSSTGGLAPQHF. In nucleotides, the CDR3 is TGTGCCAGCAGTTCGACAGGGGGCCTCGCTCCCCAGCATTTT.

The chain has TRBV7-9 and TRBJ1-1, with D possibly being TRBD1 (5 bases). Germline V lookup: CDR1 SEHNR, CDR2 FQNEAQ (reference sequence). Trimming left V 5 bases short and J 1 base short, with 11 bases between. The CDR3 has 14 residues. CDR3 coding DNA: TGTGCCAGCAGCCACGCCGGGGGGAACACTGAAGCTTTCTTT. Translating gives CASSHAGGNTEAFF.

The J gene is TRBJ1-5, the V gene TRBV20-1; possible D gene TRBD1, 5 bases. This CDR3 comprises 15 residues. The germline V and J ends were trimmed by 0 bases and 7 bases, with 16 bases remaining between them. Per germline, CDR1 DFQATT and CDR2 SNEGSKA (reference sequence). Here the CDR3 DNA reads TGCAGTGCTAGAGATCCGGGGCCACGGAACCAGCCCCAGCATTTT. Its translation is CSARDPGPRNQPQHF.

The chain carries TRBV29-1 and TRBJ2-1; D ambiguous. The CDR3 extends over 12 amino acids. Germline V gene sequence: CDR1 SQVTM, CDR2 ANQGSEA. V shed 0 bases and J shed 12 bases, with 12 bases lying between them. The DNA for the CDR3 is TGCAGCGTTGAAGATCTAAAAGGCGGGCAGTTCTTC. Its translation is CSVEDLKGGQFF.

The chain employs TRBV29-1 and TRBJ1-6; 9 bases agree with TRBD1. Per the germline V gene, CDR1 is SQVTM and CDR2 is ANQGSEA. The CDR3 consists of 13 residues. V lost 7 bases to trimming and J lost 9 bases; unmatched junction nucleotides: 7. CDR3: CSAQTGGSSPLHF. The CDR3 DNA is TGCAGCGCTCAGACAGGGGGGAGTTCACCCCTCCACTTT.

The chain is built from TRBV2 and TRBJ2-5; D not resolved. The CDR3 length is 14 residues. The ends were cut back, 8 bases at V and 0 bases at J, with 13 bases in the middle. Per the germline V gene, CDR1 is SNHLY and CDR2 is FYNNEI. The DNA of the CDR3 is TGTGCCAGCCTGATGGCCCGGTACCAAGAGACCCAGTACTTC. It is translated as CASLMARYQETQYF.

The chain employs TRBV3-1 and TRBJ1-3; D possibly corresponds to TRBD1 (5 bases). Trimming pared 4 bases from V and 0 bases from J, leaving 13 bases between. This CDR3 is 16 amino acids long. The germline V gene encodes CDR1 LGHDT and CDR2 YNNKEL (reference sequence). The CDR3 is CASSPVGASSGNTIYF. The CDR3 DNA reads as TGTGCCAGCAGCCCCGTCGGGGCTAGCTCTGGAAACACCATATATTTT.

The CDR3 region is CASSSGTSYGYTF. The CDR3 region has the DNA TGTGCCAGTAGTTCCGGGACCAGCTATGGCTACACCTTC. This chain uses TRBV19 with TRBJ1-2; a weak D match, TRBD1 (5 bases). Germline V CDR1 and CDR2: LNHDA, SQIVND (reference sequence). Deletions cut 5 bases from V and 4 bases from J, with 11 bases between. The CDR3 sequence is 13 residues long.

The V and J genes are TRBV9 and TRBJ2-1, with 12 bases matching TRBD2. The CDR3 is 14 residues long. J was trimmed by 2 bases and V by 6 bases; bases with no gene match: 0. The V gene's germline CDR1 is SGDLS and CDR2 YYNGEE. CDR3 protein: CASTSGGAYNEQFF. In DNA form, the CDR3 reads TGTGCCAGCACTAGCGGGGGGGCCTACAATGAGCAGTTCTTC.

This chain joins TRBV7-8 and TRBJ2-1, with D possibly called TRBD1 or TRBD2 (6 bases each). V gave up 5 bases and J gave up 7 bases, with 21 bases separating them. Per germline, CDR1 SGHVS and CDR2 FQNEAQ. The CDR3 runs to 16 residues. CDR3 nucleotides: TGTGCCAGCAGCCAACTAGTCGGGGGCTCACGGAATGAGCAGTTCTTC. Protein sequence: CASSQLVGGSRNEQFF.

The chain is built from TRBV27 and TRBJ2-3; D remains ambiguous. This CDR3 has 14 amino acids. The V and J ends lost 4 bases and 1 base respectively, with 9 bases between them. Germline lookup yields CDR1 MNHEY and CDR2 SMNVEV (reference sequence). The chain's CDR3 is CASSSDFGTDTQYF. The CDR3 DNA reads as TGTGCCAGCAGTTCCGATTTCGGCACAGATACGCAGTATTTT.